Sequencing of this T cell receptor beta chain was carried out in a study of blood T cell repertoires in COVID-19. About the research overall: Whether acute or convalescent, the COVID-19 samples came from the United States, Italy and Spain. PBMCs, B-cell-depleted T cells, or T cells were the source of the cDNA or gDNA that made up the material.

Profiling relied on immunoSEQ multiplex PCR, and the TCRdb table lists in-frame clones only, not all of them. The sample records fewer than 450,000 clones, more than 75% being singletons. The CDR3 consists of 16 residues. V dropped 3 bases and J dropped 2; count of bases not matched to a gene: 8. Germline-derived CDR1 and CDR2 are SGHNT and YYREEE (reference sequence). The participants were between about 18 and 89 years old and came from 24 US areas. The chain has TRBV5-4 and TRBJ1-2; 9 bases are shared with TRBD1. The sample taken for sequencing was PBMCs or T cells enriched from blood (not recorded which). The clonotype originates from a young woman who had recovered from COVID-19. CDR3 bases: TGTGCCAGCAGCTACACCCGGACAGGGGACAACTATGGCTACACCTTC. It specifies CASSYTRTGDNYGYTF.